This TCR beta chain comes out of a study of T cell clonality in common variable immunodeficiency. Profiling relied on immunoSEQ multiplex PCR, and the TCRdb table lists in-frame clones only, not all of them. The record shows around 25,000 clones for this sample, with no singletons present. V was shortened by 1 base and J by 2 bases, with 7 bases between the two germline ends. The CDR3 totals 14 residues. Germline lookup yields CDR1 SGHDT and CDR2 YYEEEE. Blood samples were heparinized, roughly 4.5 to 8.5 ml per donor. Study-level results: Common variable immunodeficiency TCR beta sequences reportedly had fewer deletions and N-nucleotide insertions.

This clone has at least ten counts. Its antigen is unknown. The read falls 3 residues short of the CDR3 end, and the missing part is taken from the germline J gene. The sample taken for sequencing was peripheral blood mononuclear cells. The chain carries TRBV5-6 and TRBJ1-3; D remains unclear. The source is a human donor with common variable immunodeficiency. CDR3 loop: CASSLTETGNTIYF. CDR3 DNA, as far as it was read: TGTGCCAGCAGCTTGACAGAAACTGGAAACACC.